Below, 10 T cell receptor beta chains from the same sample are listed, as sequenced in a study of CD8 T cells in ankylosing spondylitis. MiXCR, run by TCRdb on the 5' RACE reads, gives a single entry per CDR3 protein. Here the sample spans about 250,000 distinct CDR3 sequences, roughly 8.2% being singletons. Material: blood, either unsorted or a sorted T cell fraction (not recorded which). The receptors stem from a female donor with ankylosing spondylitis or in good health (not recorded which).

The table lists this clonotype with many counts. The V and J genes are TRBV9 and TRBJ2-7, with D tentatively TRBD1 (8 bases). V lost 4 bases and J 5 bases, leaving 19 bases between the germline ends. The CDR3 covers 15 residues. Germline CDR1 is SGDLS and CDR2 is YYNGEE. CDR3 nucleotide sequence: TGTGCCAGCAGCTCTGGGACAGGCGGGAGTAACGAGCAGTACTTC. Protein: CASSSGTGGSNEQYF.

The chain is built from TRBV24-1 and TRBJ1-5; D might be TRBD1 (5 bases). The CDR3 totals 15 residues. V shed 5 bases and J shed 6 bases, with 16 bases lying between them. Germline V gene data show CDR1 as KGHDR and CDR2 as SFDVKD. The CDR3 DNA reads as TGTGCCACCAGTGGCCCCCAGGGACGTGGTCAGCCCCAGCATTTT. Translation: CATSGPQGRGQPQHF.

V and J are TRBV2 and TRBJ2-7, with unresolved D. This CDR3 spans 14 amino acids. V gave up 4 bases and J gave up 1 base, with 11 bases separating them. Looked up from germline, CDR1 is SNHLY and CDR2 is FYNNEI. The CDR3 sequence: CASSVDGPSYEQYF. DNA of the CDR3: TGTGCCAGCAGTGTTGACGGGCCTTCCTACGAGCAGTACTTC. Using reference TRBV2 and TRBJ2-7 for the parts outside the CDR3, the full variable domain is EPEVTQTPSHQVTQMGQEVILRCVPISNHLYFYWYRQILGQKVEFLVSFYNNEISEKSEIFDDQFSVERPDGSNFTLKIRSTKLEDSAMYFCASSVDGPSYEQYFGPGTRLTVT.

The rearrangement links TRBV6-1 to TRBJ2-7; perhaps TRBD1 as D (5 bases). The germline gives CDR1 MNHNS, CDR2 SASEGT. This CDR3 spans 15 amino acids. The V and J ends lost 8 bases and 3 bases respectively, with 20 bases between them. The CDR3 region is CASGGLDSSSYEQYF. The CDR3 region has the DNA TGTGCCAGCGGTGGGCTAGACAGTTCCAGCTACGAGCAGTACTTC.

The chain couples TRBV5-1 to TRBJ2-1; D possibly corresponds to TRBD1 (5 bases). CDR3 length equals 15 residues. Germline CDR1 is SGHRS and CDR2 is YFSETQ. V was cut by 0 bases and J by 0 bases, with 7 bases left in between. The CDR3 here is CASSLDRSSYNEQFF. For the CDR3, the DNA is TGCGCCAGCAGCTTGGACAGGAGCTCCTACAATGAGCAGTTCTTC.

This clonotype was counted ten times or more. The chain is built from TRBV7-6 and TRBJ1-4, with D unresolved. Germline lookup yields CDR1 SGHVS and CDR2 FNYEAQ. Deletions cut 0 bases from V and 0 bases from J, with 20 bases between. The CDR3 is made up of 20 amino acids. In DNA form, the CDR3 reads TGTGCCAGCAGCTTAGCGCCTGAAATAAGAGCCCGATCAACTAATGAAAAACTGTTTTTT. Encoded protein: CASSLAPEIRARSTNEKLFF. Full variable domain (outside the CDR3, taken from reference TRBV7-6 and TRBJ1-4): GAGVSQSPRYKVTKRGQDVALRCDPISGHVSLYWYRQALGQGPEFLTYFNYEAQQDKSGLPNDRFSAERPEGSISTLTIQRTEQRDSAMYRCASSLAPEIRARSTNEKLFFGSGTQLSVL.

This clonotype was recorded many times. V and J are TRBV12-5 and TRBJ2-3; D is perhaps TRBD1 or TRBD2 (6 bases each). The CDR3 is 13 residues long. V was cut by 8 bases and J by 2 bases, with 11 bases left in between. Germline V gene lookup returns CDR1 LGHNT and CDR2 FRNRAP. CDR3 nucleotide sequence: TGTGCTAGTCGGGGGCGGTTCACAGATACGCAGTATTTT. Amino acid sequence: CASRGRFTDTQYF. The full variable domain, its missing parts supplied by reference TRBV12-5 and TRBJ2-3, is DARVTQTPRHKVTEMGQEVTMRCQPILGHNTVFWYRQTMMQGLELLAYFRNRAPLDDSGMPKDRFSAEMPDATLATLKIQPSEPRDSAVYFCASRGRFTDTQYFGPGTRLTVL.

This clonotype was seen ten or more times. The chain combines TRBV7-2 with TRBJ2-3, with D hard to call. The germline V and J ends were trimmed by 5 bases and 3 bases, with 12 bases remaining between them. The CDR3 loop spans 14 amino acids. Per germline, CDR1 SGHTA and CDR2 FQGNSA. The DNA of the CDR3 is TGTGCCAGCAGCCTAGGCCCCTCAACAGATACGCAGTATTTT. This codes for CASSLGPSTDTQYF.

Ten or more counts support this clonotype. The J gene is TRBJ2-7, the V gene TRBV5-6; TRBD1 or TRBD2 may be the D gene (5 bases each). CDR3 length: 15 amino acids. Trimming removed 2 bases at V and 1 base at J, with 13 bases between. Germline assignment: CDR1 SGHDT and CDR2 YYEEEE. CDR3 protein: CASSFTGDPSYEQYF. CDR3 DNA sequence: TGTGCCAGCAGCTTCACCGGGGACCCGTCCTACGAGCAGTACTTC.

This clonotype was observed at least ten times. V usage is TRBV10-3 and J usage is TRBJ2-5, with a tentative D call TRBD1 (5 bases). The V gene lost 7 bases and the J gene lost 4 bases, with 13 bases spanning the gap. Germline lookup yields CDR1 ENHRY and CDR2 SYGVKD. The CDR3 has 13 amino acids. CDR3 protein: CAITGSALETQYF. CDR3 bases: TGTGCCATCACAGGGTCCGCGTTAGAGACCCAGTACTTC.